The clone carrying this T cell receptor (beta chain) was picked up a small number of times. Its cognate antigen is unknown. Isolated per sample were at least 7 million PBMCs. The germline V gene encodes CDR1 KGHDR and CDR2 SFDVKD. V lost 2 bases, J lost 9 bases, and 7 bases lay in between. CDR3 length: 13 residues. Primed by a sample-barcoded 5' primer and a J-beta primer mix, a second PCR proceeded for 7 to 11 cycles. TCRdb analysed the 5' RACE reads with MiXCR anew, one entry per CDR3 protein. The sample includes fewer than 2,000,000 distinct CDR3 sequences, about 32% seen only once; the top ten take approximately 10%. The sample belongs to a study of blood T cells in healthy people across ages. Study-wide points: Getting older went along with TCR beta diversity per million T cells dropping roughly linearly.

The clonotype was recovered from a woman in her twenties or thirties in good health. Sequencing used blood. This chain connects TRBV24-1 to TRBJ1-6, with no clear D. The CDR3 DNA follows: TGTGCCACCAGTGATTCCCGGGGTTCACCCCTCCACTTT. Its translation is CATSDSRGSPLHF.